These T cell receptor beta chains were read from a single sample in a study of response to subunit inactivated influenza vaccine. TCRdb ran MiXCR on the RT-PCR reads and lists one entry per CDR3 protein. The sample shows under 550,000 distinct CDR3 sequences, around 7.7% of them seen only once. The sample here was PBMCs from blood, taken around 25 months after vaccination. The receptors were sampled from a man between 50 and 70 years old who received an inactivated influenza vaccine. CDR3s leave out the opening cysteine and the closing phenylalanine or tryptophan. A D gene is named only where the DNA matches it firmly.

d_call v_call cdr3_aa
NA TRBV4-1 ASSRGLGDNSPLH
TRBD2 TRBV10-3 AISVGTSGPYEQY
TRBD1 TRBV12-3/TRBV12-4 ASSPRTGAVRGYGYT
TRBD1 TRBV20-1 SAKTDRGYGYT
TRBD2 TRBV28 ASSLLGLAGVQQY
TRBD1 TRBV7-2 ASSLEAGGFNTEAF
NA TRBV4-3 ASSQDGGEQY
NA TRBV9 ASSVEGELQPQH
NA TRBV20-1 SAAPGGPSNQPQH
NA TRBV12-3/TRBV12-4 ASSHDRRINTGELF
NA TRBV29-1 SVEDPIGLTDTQY
NA TRBV15 ATSRTPGYDEKLF
NA TRBV9 ASSADRRSGNTIY
NA TRBV14 ASSQTGTSPMYEQY
TRBD2 TRBV18 ASSPNSGTRRETQY
NA TRBV7-2 ASSRQAADTEAF
NA TRBV18 ASSPQGPGSYEQY
NA TRBV15 ATSRALRGNIQY
TRBD2 TRBV20-1 SARAAMRLAGGNNEQF
TRBD1 TRBV5-1 ASSPRTGVNTEAF
NA TRBV5-1 ASSLGGEYNEQF
NA TRBV10-3 AIGRDQSNYGYT
TRBD2 TRBV10-3 AVTSGGAGNEQF
TRBD2 TRBV3-1 ASIGRDYNEQF
NA TRBV25-1 ASSARGLLSNEQF
NA TRBV10-3 AISESGLGEQY
NA TRBV4-2 ASSQTGPSYEQY
TRBD1 TRBV20-1 SAITGGRTEKLF
TRBD1 TRBV24-1 ATSDPGGFQETQY
NA TRBV29-1 SVEGLGSYEQY
TRBD1 TRBV20-1 SASGTGLNQPQH
NA TRBV15 ATRVGKTYNEQF
NA TRBV6-5 ASSLRQTSSGNTIY
NA TRBV27 ASRDGTLNTEAF
NA TRBV6-1 ASRTGSDSYEQY
TRBD2 TRBV20-1 SAGGLAGGPRTYEQY
NA TRBV5-1 ASSLGVPQNEKLF
TRBD1 TRBV20-1 SAGQGATNEKLF